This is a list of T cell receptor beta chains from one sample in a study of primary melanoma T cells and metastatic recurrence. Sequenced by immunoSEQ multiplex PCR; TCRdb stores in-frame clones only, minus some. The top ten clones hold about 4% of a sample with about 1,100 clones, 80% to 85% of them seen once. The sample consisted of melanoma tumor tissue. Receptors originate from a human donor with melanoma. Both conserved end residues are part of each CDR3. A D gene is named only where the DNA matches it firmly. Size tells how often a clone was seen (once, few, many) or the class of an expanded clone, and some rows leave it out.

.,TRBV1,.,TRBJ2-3,CASSQVTSGATDTQYF,TGCGCCAGCAGCCAGGTGACTAGCGGGGCAACAGATACGCAGTATTTT
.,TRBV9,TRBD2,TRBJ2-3,CASSVTSGGADTQYF,TGTGCCAGCAGCGTTACTAGCGGGGGAGCCGATACGCAGTATTTT
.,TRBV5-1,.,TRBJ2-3,CASSQDPRQATDTQYF,TGCGCCAGCAGCCAAGACCCACGACAGGCCACAGATACGCAGTATTTT
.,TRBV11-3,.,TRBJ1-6,CASSFGGLNNSPLHF,TGTGCCAGCAGCTTCGGGGGACTGAATAATTCACCCCTCCACTTT
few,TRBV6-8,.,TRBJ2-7,CASRSQGAYEQYF,TGTGCCAGCAGGTCACAGGGAGCCTACGAGCAGTACTTC
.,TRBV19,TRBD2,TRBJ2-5,CASSISSGQETQYF,TGTGCCAGTAGTATTTCTAGCGGTCAAGAGACCCAGTACTTC
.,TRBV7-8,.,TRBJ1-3,CASRQYSGNTIYF,TGTGCCAGCAGGCAGTACTCTGGAAACACCATATATTTT
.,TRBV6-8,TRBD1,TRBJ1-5,CASSYERQGLLYEPQHF,TGTGCCAGCAGTTACGAGAGACAGGGGCTCCTGTATGAGCCCCAGCATTTT
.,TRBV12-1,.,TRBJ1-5,CATPSRDRDDGNQPQHF,TGTGCCACCCCCTCCCGGGACAGGGATGATGGCAATCAGCCCCAGCATTTT
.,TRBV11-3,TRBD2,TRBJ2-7,CASSLPMLRAGGRGYEQYF,TGTGCCAGCAGCTTACCGATGCTAAGAGCGGGGGGCCGAGGCTACGAGCAGTACTTC
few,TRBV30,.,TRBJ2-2,CAWSLMGIQSGELFF,TGTGCCTGGAGTCTTATGGGGATACAGTCGGGGGAGCTGTTTTTT
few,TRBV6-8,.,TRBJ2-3,CASSSGTALTQYF,TGTGCCAGCAGTTCCGGGACGGCGTTAACGCAGTATTTT
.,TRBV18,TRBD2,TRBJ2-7,CASSPIFGTSGPSYEQYF,TGTGCCAGCTCACCAATCTTCGGGACTAGCGGCCCCTCCTACGAGCAGTACTTC
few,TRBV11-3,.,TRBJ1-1,CASSLSRGQGRAFF,TGTGCCAGCAGCTTAAGTCGGGGGCAGGGTAGAGCTTTCTTT
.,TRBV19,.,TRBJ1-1,CASSIPTGEAFF,TGTGCCAGTAGTATACCGACAGGTGAAGCTTTCTTT
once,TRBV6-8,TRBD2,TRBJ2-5,CASTRTSGRRISTQYF,TGTGCCAGCACCCGGACTAGCGGGCGCCGTATTTCGACCCAGTACTTC
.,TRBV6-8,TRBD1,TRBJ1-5,CASSARTGSNQPQHF,TGTGCCAGCAGTGCGAGGACAGGTAGCAATCAGCCCCAGCATTTT
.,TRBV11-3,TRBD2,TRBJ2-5,CASSPLAGGFQETQYF,TGTGCTAGCAGCCCACTAGCGGGGGGGTTCCAAGAGACCCAGTACTTC
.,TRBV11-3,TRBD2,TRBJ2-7,CASSPLGGDAYEQYF,TGTGCCAGCAGCCCCCTGGGGGGGGACGCCTACGAGCAGTACTTC
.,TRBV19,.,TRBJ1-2,CASSPPDQAGGYGYTF,TGTGCCAGTAGTCCCCCGGACCAGGCCGGAGGGTATGGCTACACCTTC
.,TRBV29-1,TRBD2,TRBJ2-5,CSVVGGGAETQYF,TGCAGCGTTGTGGGCGGGGGGGCAGAGACCCAGTACTTC
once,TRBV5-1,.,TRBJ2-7,CASSFSGGSTEQYF,TGCGCCAGCAGCTTTTCTGGTGGTAGTACCGAGCAGTACTTC
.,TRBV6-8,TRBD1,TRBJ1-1,CASSYGTDGTEAFF,TGTGCCAGCAGTTACGGGACAGATGGGACTGAAGCTTTCTTT
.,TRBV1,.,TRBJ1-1,CASSRRGGADTEAFF,TGCGCCAGCAGCCGGAGGGGAGGGGCCGACACTGAAGCTTTCTTT
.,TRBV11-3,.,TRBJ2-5,CASSLFAGTPSLETQYF,TGTGCCAGCAGCTTATTCGCCGGGACACCCAGTCTAGAGACCCAGTACTTC
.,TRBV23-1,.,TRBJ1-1,CASSQVTRSRAFF,TGCGCCAGCAGCCAAGTCACACGGAGTAGGGCTTTCTTT
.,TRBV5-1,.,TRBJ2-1,CASSLAGFHNEQFF,TGCGCCAGCAGCTTGGCAGGGTTCCACAATGAGCAGTTCTTC
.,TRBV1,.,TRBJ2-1,CASSQYSASGSYNEQFF,TGCGCCAGCAGCCAATATAGTGCTAGCGGGAGCTACAATGAGCAGTTCTTC
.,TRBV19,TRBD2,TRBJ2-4,CASSVFSGGDKNIQYF,TGTGCCAGTAGTGTCTTTAGCGGGGGGGACAAAAACATTCAGTACTTC
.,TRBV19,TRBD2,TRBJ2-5,CASSPGGGETQYF,TGTGCCAGTAGCCCGGGGGGGGGAGAGACCCAGTACTTC
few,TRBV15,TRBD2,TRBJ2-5,CATSRGLAGGEETQYF,TGTGCCACCAGCAGGGGACTAGCGGGGGGAGAGGAGACCCAGTACTTC
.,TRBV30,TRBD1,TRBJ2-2,CAWSRTGSVTGELFF,TGTGCCTGGAGCCGGACAGGGTCCGTCACCGGGGAGCTGTTTTTT
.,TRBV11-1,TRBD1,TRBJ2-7,CASSRDRDRVYEQYF,TGTGCCAGCAGCCGAGACCGGGACAGGGTATACGAGCAGTACTTC
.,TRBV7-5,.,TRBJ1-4,CASSSFLLGEKLFF,TGTGCCAGCAGCTCTTTCCTACTGGGGGAAAAACTGTTTTTT
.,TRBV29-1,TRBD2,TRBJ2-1,CSAVPLAARSNKQFF,TGCAGCGCCGTTCCCCTAGCGGCGCGGAGCAATAAGCAGTTCTTC
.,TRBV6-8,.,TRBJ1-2,CASSPGPPGGYTF,TGTGCCAGCAGCCCCGGTCCTCCGGGTGGCTACACCTTC
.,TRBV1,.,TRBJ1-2,CASSQDGRTYLGARYTF,TGCGCCAGCAGCCAAGATGGGAGGACCTATCTCGGGGCTCGCTACACCTTC
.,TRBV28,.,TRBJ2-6,CASSLVRSGANVLTF,TGTGCCAGCAGTTTAGTTAGATCTGGGGCCAACGTCCTGACTTTC
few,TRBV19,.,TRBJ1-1,CASSIGQGWNTEAFF,TGTGCCAGTAGTATAGGGCAGGGGTGGAACACTGAAGCTTTCTTT
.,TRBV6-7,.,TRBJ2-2,CASSYSRRGTGELFF,TGTGCCAGCAGTTACTCGAGGAGAGGGACCGGGGAGCTGTTTTTT